This TCR beta chain appears in the sequencing data of a study of beta chain features in type 1 diabetes. Overall study: Age, gender and cell yields were alike across patients and healthy donors.

The germline V and J ends were trimmed by 4 bases and 5 bases, with 18 bases remaining between them. Germline-derived CDR1 and CDR2 are SGDLS and YYNGEE. CDR3 length: 15 amino acids. What was sequenced were expressed TCRB transcripts, since all of the isolated RNA had been reverse transcribed. Profiling relied on immunoSEQ multiplex PCR, and the TCRdb table lists in-frame clones only, not all of them. The sample lists hundreds of thousands of clones, around 16% seen once, with approximately 0.093% in the top ten. Study-level results: Researchers report that Type 1 diabetes patients had moderately but significantly shorter TCRB CDR3s across all four CD4+ subsets.

This clone has more than one count but fewer than ten. Its antigen is still unknown. The clonotype originates from a man between 18 and 35 years old in good health. V and J are TRBV9 and TRBJ1-1; D might be TRBD1 (5 bases). Sequencing used naive CD4+ T cells from blood. CDR3 loop: CASSRRRGMRTEAFF. CDR3 nucleotides: TGTGCCAGCAGCCGTCGGCGGGGGATGAGGACTGAAGCTTTCTTT. The full variable domain, rest sourced from reference TRBV9 and TRBJ1-1, is DSGVTQTPKHLITATGQRVTLRCSPRSGDLSVYWYQQSLDQGLQFLIQYYNGEERAKGNILERFSAQQFPDLHSELNLSSLELGDSALYFCASSRRRGMRTEAFFGQGTRLTVV.